In its sample, the clone carrying this T cell receptor (delta chain) was seen many times. What it binds is unknown. This specimen belongs to a study of γδ T cells in repeated Plasmodium falciparum infection. Study results and limitations: Vdelta2-negative gammadelta repertoires appeared less diverse and less shared in Malian than Australian children.

TCRdb reapplied CATT to the multiplex PCR reads. Altogether about 48,000 delta-chain clones are present, roughly 1.6% being singletons, with the ten largest covering around 8.6%. Gammadelta T cells were flow-sorted from PBMC into Vgamma9/Vdelta2+ and Vdelta2-negative populations for bulk analysis. Looked up from germline, CDR1 is GEAIGNYY and CDR2 is EKD. The CDR3 has 15 residues. Trimming cost V 2 bases and J 0 bases; bases outside gene matches: 5. This clonotype was obtained from a pool of human donors (malaria-infected and uninfected, not separated). This rearrangement joins TRDV2 to TRDJ1; 7 bases are a match to TRDD3. Sequenced: gamma-delta T cells from blood. As DNA, the CDR3 is TGTGCCTGTGACATTCTGGGGGGCAACACCGATAAACTCATCTTT. Protein: CACDILGGNTDKLIF.